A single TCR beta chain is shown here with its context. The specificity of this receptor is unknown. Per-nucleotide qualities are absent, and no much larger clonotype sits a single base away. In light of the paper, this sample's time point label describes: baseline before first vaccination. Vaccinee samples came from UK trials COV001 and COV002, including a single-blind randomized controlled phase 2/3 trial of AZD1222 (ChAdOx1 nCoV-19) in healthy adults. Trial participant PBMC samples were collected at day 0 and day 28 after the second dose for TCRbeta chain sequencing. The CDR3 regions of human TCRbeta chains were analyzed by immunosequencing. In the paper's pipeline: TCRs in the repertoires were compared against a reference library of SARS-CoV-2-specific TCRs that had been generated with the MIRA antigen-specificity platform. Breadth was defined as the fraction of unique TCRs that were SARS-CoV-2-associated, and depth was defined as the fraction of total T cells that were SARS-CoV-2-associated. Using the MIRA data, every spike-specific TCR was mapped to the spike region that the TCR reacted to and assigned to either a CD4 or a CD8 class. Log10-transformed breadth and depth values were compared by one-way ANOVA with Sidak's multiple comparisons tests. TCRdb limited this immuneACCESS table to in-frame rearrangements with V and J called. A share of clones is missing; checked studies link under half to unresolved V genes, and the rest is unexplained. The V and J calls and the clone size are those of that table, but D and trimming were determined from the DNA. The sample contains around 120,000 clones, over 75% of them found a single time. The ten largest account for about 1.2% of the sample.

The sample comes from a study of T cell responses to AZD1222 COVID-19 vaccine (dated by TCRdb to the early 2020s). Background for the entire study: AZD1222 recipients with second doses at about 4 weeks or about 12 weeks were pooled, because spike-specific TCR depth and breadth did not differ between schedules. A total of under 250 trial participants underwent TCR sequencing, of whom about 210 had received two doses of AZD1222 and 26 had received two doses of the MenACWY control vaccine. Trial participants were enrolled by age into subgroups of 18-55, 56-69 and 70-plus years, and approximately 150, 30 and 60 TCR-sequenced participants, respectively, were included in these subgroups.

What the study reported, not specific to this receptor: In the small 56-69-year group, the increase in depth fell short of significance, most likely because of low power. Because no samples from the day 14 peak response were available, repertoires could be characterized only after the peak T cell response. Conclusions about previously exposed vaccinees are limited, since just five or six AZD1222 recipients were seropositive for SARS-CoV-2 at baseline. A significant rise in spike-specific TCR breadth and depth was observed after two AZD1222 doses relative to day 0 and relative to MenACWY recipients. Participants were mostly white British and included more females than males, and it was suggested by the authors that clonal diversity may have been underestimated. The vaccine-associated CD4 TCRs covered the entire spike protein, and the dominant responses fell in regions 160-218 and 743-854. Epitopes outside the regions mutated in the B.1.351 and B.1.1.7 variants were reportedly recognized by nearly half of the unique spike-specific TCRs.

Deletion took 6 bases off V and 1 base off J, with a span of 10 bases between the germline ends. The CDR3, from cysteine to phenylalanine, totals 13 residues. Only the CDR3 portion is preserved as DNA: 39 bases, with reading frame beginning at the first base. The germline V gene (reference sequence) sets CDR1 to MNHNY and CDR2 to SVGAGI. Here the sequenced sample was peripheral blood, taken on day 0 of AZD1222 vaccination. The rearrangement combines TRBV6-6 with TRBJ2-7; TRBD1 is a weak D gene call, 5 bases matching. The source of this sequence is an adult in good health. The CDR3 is CASSATASYEQYF. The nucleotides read TGTGCCAGCAGCGCGACAGCTTCCTACGAGCAGTACTTC.